This TCR beta chain was sequenced in a study of blood T cell repertoires in COVID-19. In its sample, this clone was seen a few times. As originally analysed: Amplification of reference gene primers was used by the study to estimate nucleated cell counts. The table came from immunoSEQ multiplex PCR; TCRdb's copy has only in-frame clones and leaves some out. Clone size and the V and J calls come from that table; the DNA yielded D and trimming. Of 120,000 or so clones detected, around four fifths appear once; the ten largest clones hold approximately 12%. Germline lookup yields CDR1 MDHEN and CDR2 SYDVKM. V shed 6 bases and J shed 7 bases, with 16 bases lying between them. The CDR3 runs 14 residues.

The source of this sequence is a man in his sixties with acute or convalescent COVID-19. Sequencing was done on a sample of peripheral blood. This rearrangement joins TRBV28 to TRBJ1-3, with D tentatively TRBD1 (5 bases). The CDR3 DNA reads as TGTGCCAGCAGAACCCCTGGGGGAGGGAACACCATATATTTT. Translation gives CASRTPGGGNTIYF. The full variable domain, its missing parts supplied by reference TRBV28 and TRBJ1-3, is DVKVTQSSRYLVKRTGEKVFLECVQDMDHENMFWYRQDPGLGLRLIYFSYDVKMKEKGDIPEGYSVSREKKERFSLILESASTNQTSMYLCASRTPGGGNTIYFGEGSWLTVV.